This section outlines one T cell receptor (beta chain) sequence together with its context. Which antigen it targets is not known. No much larger clone exists at a distance of one base, and base qualities are not known. Looking up the germline V gene yields CDR1 SGHTA and CDR2 FQGNSA. V trim: 1 base; J trim: 3 bases; unmatched bases: 4. The CDR3 runs 16 residues from the cysteine to the phenylalanine. Of the read, only the CDR3 DNA is kept; its 48 bases are in frame from base 1. This entry belongs to a study of blood T cell repertoires in COVID-19 (TCRdb year 2020). In terms of the full investigation: Collaborator samples came from the United States, Italy and Spain and covered acute and convalescent phases of COVID-19. The sample metadata nearly always contained a de-identified subject ID, COVID-19 status, age in years and sex. The repertoires were released in a freely available public database meant as a resource for research on the immune response to SARS-CoV-2. The material from the prospective study consisted of cDNA or gDNA derived from T cells, B-cell-depleted T cells, or PBMCs. Where available, HLA class I and class II types were obtained from metadata supplied by the sample provider rather than from assay-based typing. Samples came from the ongoing ImmuneRACE study (first 160 participants) plus 1,254 subjects from 6 global collaborators. Deeply sampled blood TCRbeta repertoires from subjects exposed to, actively infected with, or recovered from COVID-19 were included in the dataset.

The immunoSEQ Assay, a bias-controlled multiplex PCR, was used to amplify TCRbeta CDR3 regions from genomic DNA. Processing in the source paper ran as follows. Within the assay, amplification of reference gene primers was used to estimate how many nucleated cells each sample contained. To quantify the absolute abundance of each unique TCRbeta CDR3 rearrangement, sequence reads were collapsed and filtered. For each sample, productive Simpson clonality was calculated as the square root of Simpson's diversity index across productive rearrangements. In TCRdb, the immuneACCESS table is reduced to in-frame sequences with V and J assigned. These tables do not hold every clone; where another copy was compared, an unresolved V gene accounts for under half, and the others remain unexplained. V and J calls and clone size are those listed in that table; D and trimming were worked out from the DNA. This sample holds roughly 100,000 clones; 80% to 90% were observed only once. The ten largest make up over 9% of the sample.

General conclusions and limits of the study: The quantity of clinical and demographic metadata differed by source and by participant and was supplied without curation.

Each collaborating institution followed its own protocols to collect whole blood in K2EDTA tubes. Collaborator samples were shipped for TCRbeta analysis as frozen whole blood, isolated PBMCs, or DNA extracted from either sample type. The chain employs TRBV7-2 and TRBJ1-5, with 9 central nucleotides matching TRBD1. Sequencing was carried out using peripheral blood. The sequence was collected from a woman between 70 and 85 years old with acute or convalescent COVID-19. The CDR3 sequence is CASSLVGTGSNQPQHF. Here is the DNA: TGTGCCAGCAGCTTAGTGGGGACAGGGTCCAATCAGCCCCAGCATTTT.